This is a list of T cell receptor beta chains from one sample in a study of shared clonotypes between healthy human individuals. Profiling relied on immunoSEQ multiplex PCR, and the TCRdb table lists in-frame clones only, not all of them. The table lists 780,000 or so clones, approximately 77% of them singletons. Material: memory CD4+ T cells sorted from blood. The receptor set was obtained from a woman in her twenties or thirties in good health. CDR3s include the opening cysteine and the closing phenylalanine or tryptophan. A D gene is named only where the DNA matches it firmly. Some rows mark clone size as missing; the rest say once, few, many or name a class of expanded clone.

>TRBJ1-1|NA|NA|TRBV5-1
TGCGCCAGCAGCTTGGCGGTTTCGGATGAAGCTTTCTTT
CASSLAVSDEAFF
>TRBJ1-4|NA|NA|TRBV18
TGTGCCAGCTCAAATCGTGGGTCTAATGAAAAACTGTTTTTT
CASSNRGSNEKLFF
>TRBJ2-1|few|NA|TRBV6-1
TGTGCCAGCAGAGAACTAGGGGAATCTTACGAGCAGTTCTTC
CASRELGESYEQFF
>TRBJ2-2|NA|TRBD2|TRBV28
TGTGCCAGCAGCGCCTTTAGCGGGAGGGCCTTAACCGGGGAGCTGTTTTTT
CASSAFSGRALTGELFF
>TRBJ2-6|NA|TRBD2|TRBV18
TGTGCCAGCTCACCTCCGGCGGGAGTTCGTTCTGGGGCCAACGTCCTGACTTTC
CASSPPAGVRSGANVLTF
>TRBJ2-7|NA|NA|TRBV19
TGTGCCAGTAGTACGCTGAACAGCTACGAGCAGTACTTC
CASSTLNSYEQYF
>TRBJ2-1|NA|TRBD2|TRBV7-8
TGTGCCAGCAGCGGAATCGGGCGGGAGTTTCTCCATGAGCAGTTCTTC
CASSGIGREFLHEQFF
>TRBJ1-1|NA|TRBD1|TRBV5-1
TGCGCCAGCAGCTTGCAACCGGGACAGGGGAAAGGGACTGAAGCTTTCTTT
CASSLQPGQGKGTEAFF
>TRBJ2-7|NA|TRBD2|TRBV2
TGTGCCAGCAGTGGTCGGCTAGCGGGCTCCTACGAGCAGTACTTC
CASSGRLAGSYEQYF
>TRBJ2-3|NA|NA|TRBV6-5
TGTGCCAGCACCCTTGCCCAGGACACAGATACGCAGTATTTT
CASTLAQDTDTQYF
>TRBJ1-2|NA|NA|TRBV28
TGTGCCAGCAGTACAGGAAAACCTAACTATGGCTACACCTTC
CASSTGKPNYGYTF
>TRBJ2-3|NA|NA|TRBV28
TGTGCCAGCAGTTCGTCTAGCACAGATACGCAGTATTTT
CASSSSSTDTQYF
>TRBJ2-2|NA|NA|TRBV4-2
TGTGCCAGCAGCGCAACCCATAGCGGGGAGCTGTTTTTT
CASSATHSGELFF
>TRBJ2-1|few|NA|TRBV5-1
TGCGCCAGCAGCTTGGCCGTTATCCCTTTACAGTTCTTC
CASSLAVIPLQFF
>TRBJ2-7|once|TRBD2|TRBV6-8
TGTGCCAGCAGTTGTGACCCGGGACTAGCGGGAGGCAGCGCCACCTCCTACGAGCAGTACTTC
CASSCDPGLAGGSATSYEQYF
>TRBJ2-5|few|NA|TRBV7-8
TGTGCCAGCCGAAGGGGGGGAGGCACTCAAGAGACCCAGTACTTC
CASRRGGGTQETQYF
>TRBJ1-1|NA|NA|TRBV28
TGTGCCAGCAGTCCAAGGGGGGGGCAGGTCACTGAAGCTTTCTTT
CASSPRGGQVTEAFF
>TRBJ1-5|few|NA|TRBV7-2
TGTGCCAGCAGCCAGGAGGGTGGCAATCAGCCCCAGCATTTT
CASSQEGGNQPQHF